Listed below are T cell receptor beta chains from one sample, sequenced in a study of blood T cell repertoires in COVID-19. Using immunoSEQ multiplex PCR, the repertoire was profiled, and TCRdb retains in-frame clones only, with some absent. The sample comprises nearly 350,000 clones, more than 75% of which are singletons, and more than 3% rests with the top ten. The sequenced sample consisted of peripheral blood. These receptors were taken from a woman aged 18-35 years who had recovered from COVID-19. Both conserved end residues are part of each CDR3. The D gene is left open where the match is weak. The size field is filled for only some rows; it gives once, few, many or a size class.

V gene	clone size	J gene	D gene	CDR3 DNA	CDR3 protein
TRBV7-2	-	TRBJ2-3	-	TGTGCCAGCAGCTACACGACAGGATTCACAGATACGCAGTATTTT	CASSYTTGFTDTQYF
TRBV19	-	TRBJ1-4	-	TGTGCCAGTAGCCCTACAGGGCGAAATGAAAAACTGTTTTTT	CASSPTGRNEKLFF
TRBV10-3	-	TRBJ1-2	TRBD1	TGTGCCATCACCGGGACAGAAGGCTACACCTTC	CAITGTEGYTF
TRBV6-5	few	TRBJ2-5	-	TGTGCCAGCAGTTACTCATTGGCTAGCGCCAAAGAGACCCAGTACTTC	CASSYSLASAKETQYF
TRBV4-3	-	TRBJ1-1	-	TGCGCCAGCAGCCAGAGGGCCAGGATTGGGACTGAAGCTTTCTTT	CASSQRARIGTEAFF
TRBV24-1	-	TRBJ1-2	-	TGTGCCCCCCTCAGGGCGGTCGACTATGGCTACACCTTC	CAPLRAVDYGYTF
TRBV25-1	-	TRBJ2-2	TRBD1	TGTGCCAGCAGCAATTCACGGGACAGATACACCGGGGAGCTGTTTTTT	CASSNSRDRYTGELFF
TRBV6-6	-	TRBJ1-5	-	TGTGCCAGCAGTTACACGGGCAGGGGTTATCAGCCCCAGCATTTT	CASSYTGRGYQPQHF
TRBV9	-	TRBJ2-3	TRBD2	TGTGCCAGCAGCCCAAAGACAACTAGCGGGAGATCCGATACGCAGTATTTT	CASSPKTTSGRSDTQYF
TRBV19	-	TRBJ2-1	-	TGTGCCAGTAGTAGGGACACCTCCTACAATGAGCAGTTCTTC	CASSRDTSYNEQFF
TRBV3-1/TRBV3-2	-	TRBJ2-1	-	TGTGCCAGCAGCCAAGAAACTAGCCAAGGTTCCTACAATGAGCAGTTCTTC	CASSQETSQGSYNEQFF
TRBV5-6	-	TRBJ1-1	-	TGTGCCAGCAGCTTCAGGGGCCCCTCTACCAACACTGAAGCTTTCTTT	CASSFRGPSTNTEAFF
TRBV5-4	-	TRBJ2-1	-	TGTGCCAGCAGCTTGGCCGAGGGCAGTGAGCAGTTCTTC	CASSLAEGSEQFF
TRBV13	-	TRBJ1-2	TRBD1	TGTGCCAGCAGCCCTACAGGGGGGAACTATGGCTACACCTTC	CASSPTGGNYGYTF
TRBV11-2	-	TRBJ1-2	-	TGTGCCAGCAGCCCCTCGGGGTTCACTAACTATGGCTACACCTTC	CASSPSGFTNYGYTF
TRBV19	-	TRBJ2-2	TRBD1	TGTGCCAGTAGTATTTGGAGGGACAGGGGGAGGTGGGTGAACACCGGGGAGCTGTTTTTT	CASSIWRDRGRWVNTGELFF
TRBV19	-	TRBJ1-4	-	TGTGCCAGTAGTATCAGGACTAATGAAAAACTGTTTTTT	CASSIRTNEKLFF
TRBV2	-	TRBJ2-1	TRBD2	TGTGCTACTGGGACTAGCGGGGGCAATGAGCAGTTCTTC	CATGTSGGNEQFF
TRBV7-2	once	TRBJ1-5	TRBD1	TGTGCCAGCAGCCGGACAGGGGTAAATCAGCCCCAGCATTTT	CASSRTGVNQPQHF
TRBV6-4	-	TRBJ2-6	-	TGTGCCAGCAGTCCGGGTTCTGGGGCCAACGTCCTGACTTTC	CASSPGSGANVLTF
TRBV4-3	-	TRBJ2-1	TRBD2	TGCGCCAGCAGCCAAGATAGGACTAGCTACAATGAGCAGTTCTTC	CASSQDRTSYNEQFF
TRBV7-7	-	TRBJ2-2	-	TGTGCCAGCAGCTCCAGGGTCATTGCGAACACCGGGGAGCTGTTTTTT	CASSSRVIANTGELFF
TRBV2	-	TRBJ1-3	-	TGTGCCAGCAGTGAAGTTATGGGTCCGGGTGGAAACACCATATATTTT	CASSEVMGPGGNTIYF
TRBV7-2	once	TRBJ1-2	-	TGTGCCAGCAGCCTAGCCCCGGGGGGGTTCAACTATGGCTACACCTTC	CASSLAPGGFNYGYTF
TRBV5-8	-	TRBJ1-4	-	TGTGCCAGCAGCTTGGCCAACGGGCAGTTTAGGGGTAATGAAAAACTGTTTTTT	CASSLANGQFRGNEKLFF
TRBV18	-	TRBJ2-3	-	TGTGCCAGCTCACCCACGGACAGATCCAGCACAGATACGCAGTATTTT	CASSPTDRSSTDTQYF
TRBV4-2	-	TRBJ1-1	-	TGTGCCAGCAGCCAAGATTACCGGGGGAAGTCTGAAGCTTTCTTT	CASSQDYRGKSEAFF
TRBV5-4	-	TRBJ1-2	-	TGTGCCAGCAGGGGGGGGAGGGGCGATGGCTACACCTTC	CASRGGRGDGYTF
TRBV10-3	-	TRBJ1-1	-	TGTGCCTCCCAATTGAAGGGAGGCACTGAAGCTTTCTTT	CASQLKGGTEAFF
TRBV13	-	TRBJ1-2	-	TGTGCCAGCAGCTCAGGGAGCTATGGCTACACCTTC	CASSSGSYGYTF
TRBV27	-	TRBJ2-3	TRBD2	TGTGCCAGCAGTTTAATCTCGGGAGGCTACACAGATACGCAGTATTTT	CASSLISGGYTDTQYF
TRBV7-8	-	TRBJ2-3	TRBD2	TGTGCCAGCAGCTTAGTCCTGGGACTACTCACAGATACGCAGTATTTT	CASSLVLGLLTDTQYF
TRBV20-1	-	TRBJ1-2	-	TGCAGTGCTAGAGGGAGATATGGCTACACCTTC	CSARGRYGYTF
TRBV12-5	-	TRBJ2-1	-	TGTGCTAGTGGTCAAGGGACACAGGACAATGAGCAGTTCTTC	CASGQGTQDNEQFF
TRBV19	-	TRBJ1-1	TRBD1	TGTGCCAGTAGTATTCAGGGGGCGAATACTGAAGCTTTCTTT	CASSIQGANTEAFF
TRBV11-2	-	TRBJ1-4	-	TGTGCCAGCAGCTCAGACAGAATTGCCGAATTTTTT	CASSSDRIAEFF
TRBV5-8	-	TRBJ1-2	-	TGTGCCAGCAGCCCAGAGGTTTCTAACTATGGCTACACCTTC	CASSPEVSNYGYTF